This T cell receptor beta chain was observed in a study of identical twins. TCRdb re-analysed the 5' RACE reads in MiXCR, keeping a single row per CDR3 protein. The sample yields 600,000 to 700,000 distinct CDR3 sequences, 21% seen once. This sample was also put to use in a study of T cells expressing NK-cell markers.

The clonotype comes from a woman under 30 in good health. The sample was PBMCs.

The CDR3 spells CASSKVGCAYEQYF. DNA for the CDR3: TGTGCCAGCAGCAAAGTAGGCTGCGCCTACGAGCAGTACTTC. The rearrangement uses TRBV21-1 and TRBJ2-7. TRBV21-1 is reported as a pseudogene. CDR3 length equals 14 residues.